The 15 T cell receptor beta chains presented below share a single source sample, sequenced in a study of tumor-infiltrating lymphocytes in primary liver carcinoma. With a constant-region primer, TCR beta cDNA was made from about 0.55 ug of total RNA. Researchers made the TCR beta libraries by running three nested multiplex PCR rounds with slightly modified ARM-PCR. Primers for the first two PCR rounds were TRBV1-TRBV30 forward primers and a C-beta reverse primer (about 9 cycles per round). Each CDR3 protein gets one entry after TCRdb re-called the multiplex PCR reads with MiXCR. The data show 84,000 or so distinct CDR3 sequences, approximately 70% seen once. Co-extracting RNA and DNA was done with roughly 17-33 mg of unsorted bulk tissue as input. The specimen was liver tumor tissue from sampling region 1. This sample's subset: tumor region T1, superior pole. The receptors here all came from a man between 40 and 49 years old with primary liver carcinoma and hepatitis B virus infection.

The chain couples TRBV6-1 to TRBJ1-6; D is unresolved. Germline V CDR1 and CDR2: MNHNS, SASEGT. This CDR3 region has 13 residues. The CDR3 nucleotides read TGTGGCAGTGCGCTTGATTATAATTCACCCCTCCACTTT. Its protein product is CGSALDYNSPLHF.

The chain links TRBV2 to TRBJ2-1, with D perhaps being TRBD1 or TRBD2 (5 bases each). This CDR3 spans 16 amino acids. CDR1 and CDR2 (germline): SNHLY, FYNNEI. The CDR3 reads CISRLEGLNPYNEQFF. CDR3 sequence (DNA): TGTATCAGCAGGCTAGAGGGGCTCAATCCCTACAATGAGCAGTTCTTC.

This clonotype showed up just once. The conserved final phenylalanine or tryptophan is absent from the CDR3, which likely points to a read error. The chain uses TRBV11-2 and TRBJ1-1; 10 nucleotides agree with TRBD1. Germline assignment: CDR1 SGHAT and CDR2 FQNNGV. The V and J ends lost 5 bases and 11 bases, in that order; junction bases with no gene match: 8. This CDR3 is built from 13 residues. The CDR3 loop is CASSLRDRGGAFL. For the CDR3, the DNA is TGTGCCAGCAGCCTCCGGGACAGGGGAGGTGCTTTCCTT.

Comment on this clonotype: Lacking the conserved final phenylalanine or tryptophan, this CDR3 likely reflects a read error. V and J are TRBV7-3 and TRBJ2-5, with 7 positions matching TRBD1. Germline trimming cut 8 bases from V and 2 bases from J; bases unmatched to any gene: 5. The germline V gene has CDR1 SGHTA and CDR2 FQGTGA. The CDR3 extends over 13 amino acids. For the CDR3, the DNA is TGTGCCAGCTCCCGGGACAGACAAGAGACCCAGTACATC. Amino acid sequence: CASSRDRQETQYI.

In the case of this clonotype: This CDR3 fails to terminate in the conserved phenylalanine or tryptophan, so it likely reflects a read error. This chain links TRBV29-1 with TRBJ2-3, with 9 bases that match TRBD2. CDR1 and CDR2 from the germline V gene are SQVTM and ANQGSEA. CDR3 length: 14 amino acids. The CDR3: CSVAPSGDTNTQYS. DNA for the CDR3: TGCAGCGTCGCTCCTAGCGGGGACACAAATACGCAGTATTCT.

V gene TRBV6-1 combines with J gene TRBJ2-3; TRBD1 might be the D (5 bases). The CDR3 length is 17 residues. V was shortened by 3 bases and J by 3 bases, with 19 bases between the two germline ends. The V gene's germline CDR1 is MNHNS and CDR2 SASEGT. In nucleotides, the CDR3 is TGTGCCAGCAGTGACGGACAAGGAATAGCAAGGACAGATACGCAGTATTTT. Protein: CASSDGQGIARTDTQYF.

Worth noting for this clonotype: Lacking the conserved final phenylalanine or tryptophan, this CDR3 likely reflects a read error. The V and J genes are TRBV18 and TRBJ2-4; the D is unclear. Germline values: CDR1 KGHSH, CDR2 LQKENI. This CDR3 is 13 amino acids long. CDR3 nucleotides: TGTGTCAGCTCACCACTAGCCAAAAACATTCAGTACTCA. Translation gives CVSSPLAKNIQYS.

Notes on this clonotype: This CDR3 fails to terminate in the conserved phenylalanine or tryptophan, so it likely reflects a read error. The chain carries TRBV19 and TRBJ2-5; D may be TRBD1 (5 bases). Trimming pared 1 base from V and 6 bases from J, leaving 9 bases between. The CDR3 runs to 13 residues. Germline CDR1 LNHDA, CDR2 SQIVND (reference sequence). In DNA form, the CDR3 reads TGTGCCAGTAGTATAGCTGGGGCACAGACCCAGTACCTC. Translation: CASSIAGAQTQYL.

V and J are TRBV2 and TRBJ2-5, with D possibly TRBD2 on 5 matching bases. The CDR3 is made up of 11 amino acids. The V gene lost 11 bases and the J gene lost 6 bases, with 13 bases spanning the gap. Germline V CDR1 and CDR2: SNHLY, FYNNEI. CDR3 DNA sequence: TGTGCCGGCGCCCCGGGGAAGACCCAGTACTTC. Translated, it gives CAGAPGKTQYF.

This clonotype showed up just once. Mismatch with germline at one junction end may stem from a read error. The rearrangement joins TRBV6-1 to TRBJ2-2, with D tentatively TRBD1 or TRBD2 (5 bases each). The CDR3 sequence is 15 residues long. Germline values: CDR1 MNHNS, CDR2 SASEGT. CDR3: CASSIDRTSTGVLFF. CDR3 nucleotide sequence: TGTGCCAGCAGTATTGACAGAACGAGCACCGGGGTGCTGTTTTTT.

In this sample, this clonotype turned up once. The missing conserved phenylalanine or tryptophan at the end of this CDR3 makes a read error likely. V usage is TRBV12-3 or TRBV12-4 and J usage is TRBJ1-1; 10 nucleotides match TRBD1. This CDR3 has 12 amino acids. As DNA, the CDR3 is TGTGCTAGCAGTTGGGGACAGGGGGAAGCTTTCATT. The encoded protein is CASSWGQGEAFI.

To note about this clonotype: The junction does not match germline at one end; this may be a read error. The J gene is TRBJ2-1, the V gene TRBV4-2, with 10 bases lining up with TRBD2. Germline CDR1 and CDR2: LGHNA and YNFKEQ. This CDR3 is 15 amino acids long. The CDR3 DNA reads TGTGCCTGCAGGCCAACTGGGACTAGCGTCAATGAGCAGCTCTTC. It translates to CACRPTGTSVNEQLF.

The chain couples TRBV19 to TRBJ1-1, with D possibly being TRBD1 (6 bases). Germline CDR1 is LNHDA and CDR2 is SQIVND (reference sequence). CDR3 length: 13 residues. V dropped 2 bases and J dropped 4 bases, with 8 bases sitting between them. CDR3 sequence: CASSITGTTEAFF. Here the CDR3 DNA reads TGTGCCAGTAGTATAACAGGGACCACTGAAGCTTTCTTT.

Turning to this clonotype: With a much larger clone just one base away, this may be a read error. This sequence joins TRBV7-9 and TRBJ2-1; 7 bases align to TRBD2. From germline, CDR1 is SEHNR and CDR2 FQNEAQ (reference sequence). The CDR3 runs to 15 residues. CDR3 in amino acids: CASSQLARIYNEQSF. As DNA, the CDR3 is TGTGCCAGCAGTCAACTAGCGAGGATTTACAATGAGCAGTCCTTC.

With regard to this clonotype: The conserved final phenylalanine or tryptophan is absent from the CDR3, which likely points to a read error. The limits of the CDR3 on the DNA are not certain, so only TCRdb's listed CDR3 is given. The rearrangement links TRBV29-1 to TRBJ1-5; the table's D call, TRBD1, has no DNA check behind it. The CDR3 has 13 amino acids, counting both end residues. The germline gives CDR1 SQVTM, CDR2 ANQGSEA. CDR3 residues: CSVSGGIYQPRHL.